The 27 T cell receptor beta chains given below trace back to one sample, sequenced in a study of sequential checkpoint blockade in melanoma. As for treatment: randomized to nivolumab then ipilimumab (arm A) or the reverse (arm B). Here immunoSEQ multiplex PCR was the method, and the copy in TCRdb shows in-frame clones only, minus some. The sample gives about 28,000 clones, about 88% of which show up once; 13% to 15% is in the top ten. Here the sequenced sample was CD8+ T cells sorted from blood (inferred from file names), taken from a patient given nivolumab and ipilimumab in sequence. The receptors originated from a human donor with melanoma.

This clone was picked up one time. V usage is TRBV6-5 and J usage is TRBJ2-7; D perhaps matches TRBD1 (6 bases). V was trimmed by 10 bases and J by 5 bases, leaving 12 bases between them. The CDR3 has 11 amino acids. Germline assignment: CDR1 MNHEY and CDR2 SVGAGI. CDR3 bases: TGTGCCACGGCAGGGGCCCACGAGCAGTACTTC. It codes for CATAGAHEQYF.

This clone was detected a few times. The rearrangement links TRBV18 to TRBJ1-1, with 9 positions matching TRBD1. The CDR3 is 14 amino acids. The V segment lost 5 bases and the J segment 7 bases; nucleotides outside the gene matches: 8. Looked up from germline, CDR1 is KGHSH and CDR2 is LQKENI. CDR3 protein: CASSARDRVDEAFF. DNA of the CDR3: TGTGCCAGCTCAGCCCGGGACAGGGTGGATGAAGCTTTCTTT.

This chain connects TRBV19 to TRBJ2-7, with TRBD1 matching over 9 bases. CDR3 length: 14 residues. V shed 7 bases and J 3 bases; nucleotides not matched to a gene: 7. The germline gives CDR1 LNHDA, CDR2 SQIVND (reference sequence). Here the CDR3 reads CASTPTGGFYEQYF. CDR3 in DNA: TGTGCCAGTACCCCGACAGGGGGATTCTACGAGCAGTACTTC.

The V and J genes are TRBV27 and TRBJ1-1; TRBD1 is a possible D gene (5 bases). Per germline, CDR1 MNHEY and CDR2 SMNVEV (reference sequence). The CDR3 spans 11 residues. V was cut by 10 bases and J by 5 bases, with 11 bases left in between. CDR3 DNA: TGTGCCATCCGAAGGGGAACTGAAGCTTTCTTT. Translated: CAIRRGTEAFF.

Only one count was recorded for this clone. The chain couples TRBV27 to TRBJ2-1, with 8 bases matching TRBD2. Per germline, CDR1 MNHEY and CDR2 SMNVEV (reference sequence). CDR3 length equals 15 residues. V gave up 3 bases and J gave up 8 bases; unmatched junction bases: 9. DNA for the CDR3: TGTGCCAGCAGTTTCCCAAGCGGGGGCACCGATGAGCAGTTCTTC. Amino acids: CASSFPSGGTDEQFF.

The V and J genes are TRBV9 and TRBJ2-5; possible D gene TRBD1, 5 bases. The germline V and J ends were trimmed by 3 bases and 2 bases, with 8 bases remaining between them. CDR1 SGDLS and CDR2 YYNGEE come from the germline V gene. This CDR3 comprises 13 residues. The CDR3 sequence is CASSEGQQETQYF. CDR3 bases: TGTGCCAGCAGCGAGGGGCAACAAGAGACCCAGTACTTC.

The chain has TRBV5-1 and TRBJ2-1; 9 bases are a match to TRBD2. The CDR3 extends over 16 amino acids. V lost 0 bases, J lost 7 bases, and 8 bases stayed unmatched. The germline V gene has CDR1 SGHRS and CDR2 YFSETQ. CDR3 protein: CASSLVGGGAGNEQFF. The CDR3, as DNA: TGCGCCAGCAGCTTGGTCGGCGGGGGGGCCGGTAATGAGCAGTTCTTC.

The CDR3 is CASSPGTEPYEQYF. CDR3 DNA sequence: TGTGCCAGCAGCCCCGGGACAGAGCCCTACGAGCAGTACTTC. V usage is TRBV5-8 and J usage is TRBJ2-7, with 7 bases fitting TRBD1. V was clipped by 4 bases and J by 2 bases; unmatched bases: 6. CDR1 is SGHTS and CDR2 is YDEGEE in the germline V gene. There are 14 residues in the CDR3.

In this sample, this clone turned up once. The rearrangement joins TRBV6-6 to TRBJ2-2; TRBD2 aligns across 8 bases. J gave up 5 bases and V 6 bases, and 11 bases lay outside the gene matches. The CDR3 is 16 amino acids. Germline lookup yields CDR1 MNHNY and CDR2 SVGAGI (reference sequence). CDR3 loop: CASRYPGGLRTGELFF. DNA of the CDR3: TGTGCCAGCAGGTACCCGGGGGGGCTGCGGACCGGGGAGCTGTTTTTT.

The J gene is TRBJ1-2, the V gene TRBV30; D ambiguous. The germline CDR1 and CDR2 sequences are GTSNPN and SVGIG (reference sequence). CDR3 length: 13 residues. V lost 7 bases to trimming and J lost 4 bases, with 16 bases between them. The CDR3 nucleotides are TGTGCCTCCCTCGCCAGGCCCTCCTATGGCTACACCTTC. This encodes CASLARPSYGYTF.

Only one count was recorded for this clone. This chain connects TRBV2 to TRBJ1-1; D gene ambiguous. Between the trimmed V and J ends, which lost 7 bases and 11 bases, there was a span of 14 bases. This CDR3 comprises 11 residues. Looked up from germline, CDR1 is SNHLY and CDR2 is FYNNEI. The DNA for the CDR3 is TGTGCCAGCACCCTAGGGCGGGTGGCTTTCTTT. It encodes CASTLGRVAFF. The variable domain in full, with the rest retrieved from reference TRBV2 and TRBJ1-1, is EPEVTQTPSHQVTQMGQEVILRCVPISNHLYFYWYRQILGQKVEFLVSFYNNEISEKSEIFDDQFSVERPDGSNFTLKIRSTKLEDSAMYFCASTLGRVAFFGQGTRLTVV.

The V gene is TRBV6-1, the J gene TRBJ2-7; the D gene is possibly TRBD1 (5 bases). Germline CDR1 MNHNS, CDR2 SASEGT. The CDR3 runs to 14 residues. The V and J ends lost 4 bases and 0 bases respectively, with 10 bases between them. The CDR3 DNA follows: TGTGCCAGCAGTGTAAGGGGTAGCTCCTACGAGCAGTACTTC. Translated, it gives CASSVRGSSYEQYF.

V gene TRBV4-2 combines with J gene TRBJ2-1; 13 bases map to TRBD2. The germline gives CDR1 LGHNA, CDR2 YNFKEQ. V trimming: 6 bases; J trimming: 9 bases; junction bases outside the gene matches: 8. This CDR3 comprises 15 residues. The CDR3 region is CASRVLAGGPVEQFF. CDR3 nucleotide sequence: TGTGCCAGCAGAGTACTAGCGGGAGGGCCGGTTGAGCAGTTCTTC.

There are a few counts of this clone. J is TRBJ1-2 and V is TRBV19, with D unresolved. Germline values: CDR1 LNHDA, CDR2 SQIVND (reference sequence). The ends were cut back, 3 bases at V and 8 bases at J, with 22 bases in the middle. The CDR3 contains 16 residues. CDR3 bases: TGTGCCAGTAGTATGTGGGAGGACTCCCTCGACTCCGGCTACACCTTC. As protein: CASSMWEDSLDSGYTF.

This clone was detected only once. This chain links TRBV19 with TRBJ1-5; 9 positions match TRBD1. The CDR3 sequence is 18 residues long. V lost 4 bases, J lost 4 bases, and 14 bases stayed unmatched. CDR1 LNHDA and CDR2 SQIVND come from the germline V gene (reference sequence). CDR3 DNA sequence: TGTGCCAGTAGTACTTCGATGGGACAGGGAGGAGGAAATCAGCCCCAGCATTTT. Translating it yields CASSTSMGQGGGNQPQHF.

A remark on this clone: Other DNA sequences in this sample translate to the same CDR3. V and J are TRBV20-1 and TRBJ1-1; D call uncertain. The germline V gene has CDR1 DFQATT and CDR2 SNEGSKA (reference sequence). The V end lost 3 bases, the J end lost 10 bases, and 9 bases lay between the germline ends. The CDR3 has 10 residues. The CDR3, as DNA: TGCAGTGCTAGGGAGGGTGCAGCTTTCTTT. It codes for CSAREGAAFF.

As DNA, the CDR3 is TGCGCCAGCAGCCACAGGGTGTCGACTGAAGCTTTCTTT. Protein: CASSHRVSTEAFF. The rearrangement links TRBV4-1 to TRBJ1-1; possibly TRBD1 for D (5 bases). Trimming took off 3 bases at V and 5 bases at J, with 10 bases between the two ends. CDR3 length: 13 amino acids. CDR1 MGHRA and CDR2 YSYEKL come from the germline V gene.

The table lists this clone with a count of one. The rearrangement links TRBV7-3 to TRBJ1-1; 9 bases agree with TRBD1. Losses at the gene ends were 1 base for V and 4 bases for J; bases not matched to a gene: 1. Germline assignment: CDR1 SGHTA and CDR2 FQGTGA. The CDR3 is 14 amino acids. The CDR3 loop is CASSLRTGATEAFF. CDR3 nucleotides: TGTGCCAGCAGCTTAAGGACAGGGGCCACTGAAGCTTTCTTT.

This chain uses TRBV28 with TRBJ2-1; 13 nucleotides line up with TRBD2. The CDR3 is 18 amino acids. Trimming at V came to 4 bases and at J to 0 bases, leaving 6 bases not matched to a gene. CDR1 MDHEN and CDR2 SYDVKM come from the germline V gene. The CDR3 DNA reads TGTGCCAGCAGTTCCGGACTAGCGGGAGCTACCTCCTACAATGAGCAGTTCTTC. It encodes CASSSGLAGATSYNEQFF.

V is TRBV2 and J is TRBJ1-3, with a possible D match to TRBD1 (5 bases). V lost 7 bases and J lost 8, with 9 bases in between. Germline V gene sequence: CDR1 SNHLY, CDR2 FYNNEI. The CDR3 sequence is 11 residues long. The CDR3 loop reads CASTGDHTIYF. The DNA for the CDR3 is TGTGCCAGCACGGGGGACCACACCATATATTTT.

This chain joins TRBV19 and TRBJ2-1, with 10 bases that match TRBD1. The germline gives CDR1 LNHDA, CDR2 SQIVND (reference sequence). V lost 5 bases, J lost 9 bases, and 7 bases stayed unmatched. This CDR3 has 14 amino acids. The CDR3 sequence is CASSSGTGATEQFF. In nucleotides, the CDR3 is TGTGCCAGTAGTTCCGGGACAGGGGCCACTGAGCAGTTCTTC. Variable domain in full (rest from reference TRBV19 and TRBJ2-1): DGGITQSPKYLFRKEGQNVTLSCEQNLNHDAMYWYRQDPGQGLRLIYYSQIVNDFQKGDIAEGYSVSREKKESFPLTVTSAQKNPTAFYLCASSSGTGATEQFFGPGTRLTVL.

This clone was seen just once. This chain links TRBV18 with TRBJ1-1, with 7 bases identical to TRBD1. V trimming: 3 bases; J trimming: 4 bases; junction bases outside the gene matches: 8. The CDR3 runs to 15 residues. Germline loops: CDR1 KGHSH, CDR2 LQKENI. The CDR3 nucleotides read TGTGCCAGCTCACCCGGAGCCAGGGGGGTCACTGAAGCTTTCTTT. This encodes CASSPGARGVTEAFF. The variable domain in full, completed from reference TRBV18 and TRBJ1-1, reads NAGVMQNPRHLVRRRGQEARLRCSPMKGHSHVYWYRQLPEEGLKFMVYLQKENIIDESGMPKERFSAEFPKEGPSILRIQQVVRGDSAAYFCASSPGARGVTEAFFGQGTRLTVV.

This rearrangement joins TRBV4-2 to TRBJ2-1; 10 nucleotides line up with TRBD2. Losses at the gene ends were 0 bases for V and 3 bases for J; bases not matched to a gene: 5. This CDR3 is built from 17 residues. Germline CDR1 is LGHNA and CDR2 is YNFKEQ. CDR3 amino acids: CASSQDPLAGDYNEQFF. In DNA, the CDR3 is TGTGCCAGCAGCCAAGATCCCCTAGCGGGGGACTACAATGAGCAGTTCTTC.

V is TRBV5-8 and J is TRBJ2-1; 8 bases are a match to TRBD2. The junction had 7 bases not matched to a gene; V was cut back by 4 bases and J by 4 bases. The CDR3 covers 15 residues. From germline, CDR1 is SGHTS and CDR2 YDEGEE. This chain's CDR3 is CASSPSGGPYNEQFF. The DNA for the CDR3 is TGTGCCAGCAGCCCCTCGGGGGGGCCATACAATGAGCAGTTCTTC.

The J gene is TRBJ2-7, the V gene TRBV28; 8 positions agree with TRBD1. Germline values: CDR1 MDHEN, CDR2 SYDVKM. CDR3 length equals 15 residues. V gave up 5 bases and J gave up 2 bases; unmatched junction bases: 8. For the CDR3, the DNA is TGTGCCAGCAGTCTCCGAAAGGACAGGGCCTACGAGCAGTACTTC. As protein: CASSLRKDRAYEQYF.

The chain couples TRBV13 to TRBJ2-1; a weak D match, TRBD2 (6 bases). Trimming took off 5 bases at V and 4 bases at J, with 12 bases between the two ends. Germline values: CDR1 PRHDT, CDR2 FYEKMQ (reference sequence). This CDR3 contains 14 residues. The CDR3 DNA reads as TGTGCCAGCAGCCCGGGACTGGCATACAATGAGCAGTTCTTC. The encoded protein is CASSPGLAYNEQFF. Complete variable domain (other parts from reference TRBV13 and TRBJ2-1): AAGVIQSPRHLIKEKRETATLKCYPIPRHDTVYWYQQGPGQDPQFLISFYEKMQSDKGSIPDRFSAQQFSDYHSELNMSSLELGDSALYFCASSPGLAYNEQFFGPGTRLTVL.

The chain couples TRBV23-1 to TRBJ2-7; 8 nucleotides agree with TRBD1. TRBV23-1 has ORF status, its function being uncertain. V gave up 2 bases and J gave up 2 bases; unmatched junction bases: 8. The CDR3 consists of 16 residues. The CDR3: CASSQGGQGLPYEQYV. CDR3 nucleotides: TGCGCCAGCAGTCAAGGAGGACAGGGACTCCCCTACGAGCAGTACGTC.